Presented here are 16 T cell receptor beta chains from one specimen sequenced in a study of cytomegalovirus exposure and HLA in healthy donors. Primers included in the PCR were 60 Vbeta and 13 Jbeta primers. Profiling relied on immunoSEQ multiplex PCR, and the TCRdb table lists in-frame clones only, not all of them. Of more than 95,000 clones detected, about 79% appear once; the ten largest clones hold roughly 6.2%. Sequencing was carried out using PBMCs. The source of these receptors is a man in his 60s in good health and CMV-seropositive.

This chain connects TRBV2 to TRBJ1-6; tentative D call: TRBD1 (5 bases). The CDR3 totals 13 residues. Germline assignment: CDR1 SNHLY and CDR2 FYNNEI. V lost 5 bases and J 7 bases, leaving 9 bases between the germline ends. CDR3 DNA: TGTGCCAGCAGTCCGGAGGGGAATTCACCCCTCCACTTT. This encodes CASSPEGNSPLHF.

The CDR3 DNA reads TGTGCCAGCAGTGCCGTAGGACAGAAGGGGCAGCCCCAGCATTTT. Its protein is CASSAVGQKGQPQHF. The chain couples TRBV6-1 to TRBJ1-5, with a possible D match to TRBD1 (6 bases). Germline loops: CDR1 MNHNS, CDR2 SASEGT. V was trimmed by 4 bases and J by 7 bases, leaving 17 bases between them. CDR3 length: 15 residues.

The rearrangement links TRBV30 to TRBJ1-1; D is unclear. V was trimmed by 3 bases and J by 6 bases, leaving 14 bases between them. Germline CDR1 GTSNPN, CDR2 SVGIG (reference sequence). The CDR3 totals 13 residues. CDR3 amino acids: CAWSSSRVSEAFF. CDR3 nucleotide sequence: TGTGCCTGGAGCTCGAGCCGGGTCTCTGAAGCTTTCTTT.

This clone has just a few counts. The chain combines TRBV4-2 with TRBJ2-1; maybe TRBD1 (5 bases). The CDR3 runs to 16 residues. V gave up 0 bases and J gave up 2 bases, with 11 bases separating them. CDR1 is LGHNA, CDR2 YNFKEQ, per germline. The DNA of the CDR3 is TGTGCCAGCAGCCAAGAGGTGACAGCAACCTACAATGAGCAGTTCTTC. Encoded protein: CASSQEVTATYNEQFF.

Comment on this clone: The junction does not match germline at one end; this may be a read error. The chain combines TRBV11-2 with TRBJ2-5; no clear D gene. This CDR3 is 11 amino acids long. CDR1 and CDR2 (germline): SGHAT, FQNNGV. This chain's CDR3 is CASSLVSDVNF. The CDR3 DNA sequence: TGTGCCAGCAGCTTAGTAAGCGATGTAAACTTC.

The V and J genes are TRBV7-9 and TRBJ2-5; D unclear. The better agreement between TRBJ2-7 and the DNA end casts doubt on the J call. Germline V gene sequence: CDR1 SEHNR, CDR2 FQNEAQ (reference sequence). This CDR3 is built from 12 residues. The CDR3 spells CASSSGAYEQYF. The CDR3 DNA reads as TGTGCCAGCAGCTCTGGAGCCTACGAGCAGTACTTC.

The CDR3 loop reads CASSEFDRGHGYTF. The CDR3 coding sequence is TGTGCCAGCAGTGAGTTTGACAGGGGGCATGGCTACACCTTC. This chain joins TRBV25-1 and TRBJ1-2, with 10 bases lining up with TRBD1. Trimming removed 3 bases from V and 6 bases from J; junction bases left unmatched: 4. Germline CDR1 reads MGHDK; CDR2 reads SYGVNS. This CDR3 has 14 amino acids.

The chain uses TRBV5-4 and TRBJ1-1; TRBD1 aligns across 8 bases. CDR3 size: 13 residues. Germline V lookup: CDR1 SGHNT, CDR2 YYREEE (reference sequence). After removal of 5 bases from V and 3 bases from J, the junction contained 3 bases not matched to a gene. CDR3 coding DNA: TGTGCCAGCAGGTCGGGACAGGACACTGAAGCTTTCTTT. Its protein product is CASRSGQDTEAFF. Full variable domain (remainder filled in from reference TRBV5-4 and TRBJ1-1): ETGVTQSPTHLIKTRGQQVTLRCSSQSGHNTVSWYQQALGQGPQFIFQYYREEENGRGNFPPRFSGLQFPNYSSELNVNALELDDSALYLCASRSGQDTEAFFGQGTRLTVV.

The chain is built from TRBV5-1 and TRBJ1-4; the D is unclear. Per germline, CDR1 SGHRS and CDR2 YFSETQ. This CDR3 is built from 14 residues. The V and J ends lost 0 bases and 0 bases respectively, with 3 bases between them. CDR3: CASSLGATNEKLFF. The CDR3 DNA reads TGCGCCAGCAGCTTGGGCGCAACTAATGAAAAACTGTTTTTT.

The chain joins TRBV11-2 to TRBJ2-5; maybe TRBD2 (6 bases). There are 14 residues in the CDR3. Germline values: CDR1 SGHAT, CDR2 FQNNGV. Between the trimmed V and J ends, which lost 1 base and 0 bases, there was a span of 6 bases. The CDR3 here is CASSLGTNQETQYF. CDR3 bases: TGTGCCAGCAGCTTAGGGACTAACCAAGAGACCCAGTACTTC.

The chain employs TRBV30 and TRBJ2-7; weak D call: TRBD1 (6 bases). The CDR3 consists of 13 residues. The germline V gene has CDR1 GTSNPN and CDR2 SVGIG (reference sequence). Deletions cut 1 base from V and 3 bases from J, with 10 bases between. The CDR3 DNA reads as TGTGCCTGGAGTGGAGGGGGTGGCTACGAGCAGTACTTC. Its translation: CAWSGGGGYEQYF.

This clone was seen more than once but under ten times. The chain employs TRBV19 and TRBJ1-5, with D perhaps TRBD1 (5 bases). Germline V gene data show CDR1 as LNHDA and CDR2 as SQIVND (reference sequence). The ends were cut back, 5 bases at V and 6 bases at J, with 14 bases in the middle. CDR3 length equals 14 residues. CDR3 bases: TGTGCCAGTAGTTGGCAGGGAGGGACTCAGCCCCAGCATTTT. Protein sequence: CASSWQGGTQPQHF.

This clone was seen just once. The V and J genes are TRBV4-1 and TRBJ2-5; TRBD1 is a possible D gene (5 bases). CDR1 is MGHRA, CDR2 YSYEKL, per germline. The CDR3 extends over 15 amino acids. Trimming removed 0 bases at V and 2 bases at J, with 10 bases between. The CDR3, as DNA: TGCGCCAGCAGCCAAGATATGGACACGCAAGAGACCCAGTACTTC. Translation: CASSQDMDTQETQYF.

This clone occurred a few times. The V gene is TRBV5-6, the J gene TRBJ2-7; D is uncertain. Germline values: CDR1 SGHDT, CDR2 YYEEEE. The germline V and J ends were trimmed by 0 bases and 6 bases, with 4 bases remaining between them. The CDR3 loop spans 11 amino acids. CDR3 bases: TGTGCCAGCAGCTTGGTGGCCGAGCAGTACTTC. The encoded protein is CASSLVAEQYF.

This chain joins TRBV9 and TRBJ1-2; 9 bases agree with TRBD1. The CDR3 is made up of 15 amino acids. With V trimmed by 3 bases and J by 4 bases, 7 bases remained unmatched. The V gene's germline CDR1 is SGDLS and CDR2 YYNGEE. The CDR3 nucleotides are TGTGCCAGCAGCGCAAACAGGGGGCCCGGCTATGGCTACACCTTC. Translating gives CASSANRGPGYGYTF.

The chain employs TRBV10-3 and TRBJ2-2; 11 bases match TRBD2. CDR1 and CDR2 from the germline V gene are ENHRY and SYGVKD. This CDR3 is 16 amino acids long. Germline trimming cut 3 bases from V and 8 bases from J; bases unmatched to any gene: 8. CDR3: CAISDITSGGAGELFF. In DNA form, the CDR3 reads TGTGCCATCAGTGATATAACTAGCGGGGGTGCTGGGGAGCTGTTTTTT.